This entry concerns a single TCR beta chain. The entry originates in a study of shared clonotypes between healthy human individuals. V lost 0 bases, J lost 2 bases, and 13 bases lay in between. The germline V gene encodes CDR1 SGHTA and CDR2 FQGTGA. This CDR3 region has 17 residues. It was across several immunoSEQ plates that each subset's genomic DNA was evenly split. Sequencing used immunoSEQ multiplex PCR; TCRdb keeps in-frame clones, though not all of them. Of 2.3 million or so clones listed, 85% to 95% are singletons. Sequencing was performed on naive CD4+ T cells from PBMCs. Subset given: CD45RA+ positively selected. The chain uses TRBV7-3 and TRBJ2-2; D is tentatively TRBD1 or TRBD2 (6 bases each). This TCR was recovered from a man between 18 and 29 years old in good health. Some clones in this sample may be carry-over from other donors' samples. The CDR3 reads CASSLTGGEINTGELFF. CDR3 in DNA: TGTGCCAGCAGCTTAACGGGGGGCGAAATTAACACCGGGGAGCTGTTTTTT. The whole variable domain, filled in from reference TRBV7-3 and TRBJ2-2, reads GAGVSQTPSNKVTEKGKYVELRCDPISGHTALYWYRQSLGQGPEFLIYFQGTGAADDSGLPNDRFFAVRPEGSVSTLKIQRTERGDSAVYLCASSLTGGEINTGELFFGEGSRLTVL.